Sequencing of this T cell receptor (beta chain) was carried out in a study of cytomegalovirus exposure and HLA in healthy donors. The PCR ran on 60 Vbeta and 13 Jbeta primers. Sequenced by immunoSEQ multiplex PCR; TCRdb stores in-frame clones only, minus some. The table shows over 150,000 clones, with around three quarters occurring only once. The CDR3 runs 13 residues. The ends were cut back, 0 bases at V and 3 bases at J, with 6 bases in the middle. Germline lookup yields CDR1 SGHTA and CDR2 FQGNSA. The sequenced material came from PBMCs. This chain uses TRBV7-2 with TRBJ2-7; unclear D gene. This clonotype was sampled from a man aged 45-65 years in good health and CMV-seropositive. This chain's CDR3 is CASSLAQNYEQYF. The DNA for the CDR3 is TGTGCCAGCAGCTTAGCACAGAACTACGAGCAGTACTTC.